Below, 5 T cell receptor beta chains from the same sample are listed, as sequenced in a study of somatic mutations in cytotoxic T cells in rheumatoid arthritis. TCRdb's table, derived via immunoSEQ multiplex PCR, lists solely in-frame clones and lacks some. The table lists about 15,000 clones, roughly 73% of them singletons. The sample comprised CD8+ T cells sorted from blood. The receptors were sampled from an adult with rheumatoid arthritis.

In this sample, this clone turned up once. This chain links TRBV6-5 with TRBJ2-1; TRBD1 matches at 7 bases. With 2 bases clipped from V and 4 bases from J, the junction kept 8 bases outside the gene matches. The CDR3 covers 16 residues. CDR1 and CDR2 from the germline V gene are MNHEY and SVGAGI. The CDR3: CASSYGPGQSYNEQFF. The CDR3 bases are TGTGCCAGCAGTTACGGCCCGGGACAGAGTTACAATGAGCAGTTCTTC.

The chain joins TRBV11-2 to TRBJ2-7; D is unclear. This CDR3 region has 12 residues. Germline CDR1 and CDR2: SGHAT and FQNNGV. V dropped 2 bases and J dropped 5 bases, with 7 bases sitting between them. In DNA, the CDR3 is TGTGCCAGCAGCTTACGACTCGACGAGCAGTACTTC. As protein: CASSLRLDEQYF.

V and J are TRBV5-1 and TRBJ1-5; D remains ambiguous. Germline CDR1 SGHRS, CDR2 YFSETQ. The CDR3 sequence is 15 residues long. Trimming took 0 bases from V and 6 from J, leaving 13 bases between them. The CDR3 spells CASSLEGFQGQPQHF. The CDR3 DNA is TGCGCCAGCAGCTTGGAGGGATTTCAAGGTCAGCCCCAGCATTTT. Combining the CDR3 with reference TRBV5-1 and TRBJ1-5 gives the whole variable domain KAGVTQTPRYLIKTRGQQVTLSCSPISGHRSVSWYQQTPGQGLQFLFEYFSETQRNKGNFPGRFSGRQFSNSRSEMNVSTLELGDSALYLCASSLEGFQGQPQHFGDGTRLSIL.

The rearrangement links TRBV2 to TRBJ2-7, with D hard to call. The length of the CDR3 is 13 residues. The V end was cut by 4 bases, the J end by 3 bases, with 10 bases between. The germline V gene encodes CDR1 SNHLY and CDR2 FYNNEI. The CDR3 sequence: CASSATEIYEQYV. The CDR3 nucleotides read TGTGCCAGCAGTGCCACAGAGATCTACGAGCAGTACGTC.

Only a few counts were recorded for this clone. CDR3 region: CASSVGGGSTEAFF. The CDR3 DNA is TGTGCCAGCAGCGTGGGAGGGGGCAGCACTGAAGCTTTCTTT. This chain joins TRBV9 and TRBJ1-1, with 7 positions matching TRBD1. CDR1 and CDR2 from the germline V gene are SGDLS and YYNGEE. J was trimmed by 4 bases and V by 2 bases; bases with no gene match: 5. CDR3 length equals 14 residues.